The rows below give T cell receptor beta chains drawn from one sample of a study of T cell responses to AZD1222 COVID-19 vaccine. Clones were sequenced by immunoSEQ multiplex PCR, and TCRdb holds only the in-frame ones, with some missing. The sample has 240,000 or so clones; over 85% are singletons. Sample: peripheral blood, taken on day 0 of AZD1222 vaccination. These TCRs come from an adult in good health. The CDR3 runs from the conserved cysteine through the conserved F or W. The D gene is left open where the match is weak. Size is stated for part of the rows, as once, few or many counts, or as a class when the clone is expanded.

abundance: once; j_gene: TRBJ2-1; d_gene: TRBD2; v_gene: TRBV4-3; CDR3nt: TGCGCCAGCAGCCGTTCCGGGACTAGCGGCTCCACGCAGTTCTTC; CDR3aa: CASSRSGTSGSTQFF
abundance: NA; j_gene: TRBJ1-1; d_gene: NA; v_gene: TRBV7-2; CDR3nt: TGTGCCAGCAGCTTGAGGGGAACTGAAGCTTTCTTT; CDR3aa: CASSLRGTEAFF
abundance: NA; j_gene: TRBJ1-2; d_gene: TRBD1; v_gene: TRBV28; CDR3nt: TGTGCCAGCAGTTTGGTCGACAGGGGAGTTGGCTACACCTTC; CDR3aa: CASSLVDRGVGYTF
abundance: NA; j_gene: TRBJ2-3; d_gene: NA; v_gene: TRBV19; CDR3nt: TGTGCCAGTAGTCGCTTTAGGGGGGAGGGCCAAGATACGCAGTATTTT; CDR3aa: CASSRFRGEGQDTQYF
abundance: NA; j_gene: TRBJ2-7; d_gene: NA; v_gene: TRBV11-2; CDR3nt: TGTGCCAGCAGCTCGACTACCTACGAGCAGTACTTC; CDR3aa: CASSSTTYEQYF
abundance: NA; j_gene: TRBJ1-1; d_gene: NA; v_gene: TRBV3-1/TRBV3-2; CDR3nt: TGTGCCAGCAGCCAAGTGGCAGTCAACACTGAAGCTTTCTTT; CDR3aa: CASSQVAVNTEAFF
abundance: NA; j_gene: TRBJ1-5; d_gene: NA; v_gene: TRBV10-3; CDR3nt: TGTGCCATCAGTGAGAGAGGGTTCCGGCAGCCCCAGCATTTT; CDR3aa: CAISERGFRQPQHF
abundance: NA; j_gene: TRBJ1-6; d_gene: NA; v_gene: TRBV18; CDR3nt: TGTGCCAGCTCACGGGAACATGTGGATTCACCCCTCCACTTT; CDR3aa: CASSREHVDSPLHF
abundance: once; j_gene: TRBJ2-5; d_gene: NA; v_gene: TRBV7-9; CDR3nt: TGTGCCAGCAGCTTAGCCTCAGAGACCCAGTACTTC; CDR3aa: CASSLASETQYF
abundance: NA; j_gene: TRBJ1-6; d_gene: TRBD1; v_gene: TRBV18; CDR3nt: TGTGCCAGCTCACTATCATCTGCAGGGGGCGTGAGTTCACCCCTCCACTTT; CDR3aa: CASSLSSAGGVSSPLHF
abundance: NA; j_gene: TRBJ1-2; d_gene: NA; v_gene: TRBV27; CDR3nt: TGTGCCAGCAGTTTATCGCGGGGGGCGCGAGGCTACACCTTC; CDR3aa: CASSLSRGARGYTF
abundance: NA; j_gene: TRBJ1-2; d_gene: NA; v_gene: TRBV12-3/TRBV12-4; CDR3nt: TGTGCCAGCCGAGGAGCTAACTATGGCTACACCTTC; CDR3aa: CASRGANYGYTF
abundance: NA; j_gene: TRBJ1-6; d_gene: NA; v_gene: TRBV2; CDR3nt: TGTGCCAGCAGAGAGGACCGATGGGAACCACCCCTCCACTTT; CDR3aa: CASREDRWEPPLHF
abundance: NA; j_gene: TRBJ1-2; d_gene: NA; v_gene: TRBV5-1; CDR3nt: TGCGCCAGCAGCCCGGGAGGGATTGGCTACACCTTC; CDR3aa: CASSPGGIGYTF
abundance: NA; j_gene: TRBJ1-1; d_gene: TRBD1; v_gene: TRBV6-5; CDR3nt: TGTGCCAGCAGTTCCCGACAGGGGGTAGGCACTGAAGCTTTCTTT; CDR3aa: CASSSRQGVGTEAFF
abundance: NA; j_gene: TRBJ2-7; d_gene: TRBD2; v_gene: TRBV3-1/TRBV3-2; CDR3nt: TGTGCCAGCAGCCCCCAGCGGGGGCGCTACGAGCAGTACTTC; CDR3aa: CASSPQRGRYEQYF
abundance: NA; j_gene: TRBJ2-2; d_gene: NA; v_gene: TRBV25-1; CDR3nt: TGTGCCAGCACTTGGGGAACCGGGGAGCTGTTTTTT; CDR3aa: CASTWGTGELFF
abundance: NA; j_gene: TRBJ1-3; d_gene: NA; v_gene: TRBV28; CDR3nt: TGTGCCAGCAGTGGAGGTTCCGTCTCTGGAAACACCATATATTTT; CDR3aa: CASSGGSVSGNTIYF
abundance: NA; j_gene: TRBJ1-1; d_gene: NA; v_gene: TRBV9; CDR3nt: TGTGCCAGCAGCGTGGGCCCGAACACTGAAGCTTTCTTT; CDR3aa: CASSVGPNTEAFF
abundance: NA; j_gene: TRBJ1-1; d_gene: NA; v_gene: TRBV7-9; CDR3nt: TGTGCCAGCAGCTCCTCGGGTTTCGGCACTGAAGCTTTCTTT; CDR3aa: CASSSSGFGTEAFF
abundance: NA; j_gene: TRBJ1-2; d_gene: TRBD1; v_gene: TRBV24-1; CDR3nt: TGTGCCACCAGTGGTCCAGGGGGATTTGCGGATGGCTACACCTTC; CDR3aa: CATSGPGGFADGYTF
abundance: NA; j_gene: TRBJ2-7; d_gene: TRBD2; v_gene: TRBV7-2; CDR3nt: TGTGCCAGCGGAGCTAGCGGTTCCTACGAGCAGTACTTC; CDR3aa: CASGASGSYEQYF
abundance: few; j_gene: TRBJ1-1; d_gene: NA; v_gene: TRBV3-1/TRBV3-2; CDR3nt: TGTGCCAGCAGCCAATCTGGAGGGGACACTGAAGCTTTCTTT; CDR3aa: CASSQSGGDTEAFF
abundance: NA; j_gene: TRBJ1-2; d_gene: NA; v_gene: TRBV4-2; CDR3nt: TGTGCCAGCAGCCAAGATTGGGCCGCCTATGGCTACACCTTC; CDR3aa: CASSQDWAAYGYTF
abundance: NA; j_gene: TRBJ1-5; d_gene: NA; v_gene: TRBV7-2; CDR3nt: TGTGCCAGCAGCCTAATTGGAGGAGGCCAGCCCCAGCATTTT; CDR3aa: CASSLIGGGQPQHF
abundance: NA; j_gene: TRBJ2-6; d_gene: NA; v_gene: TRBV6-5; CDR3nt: TGTGCCAGCGCAGGGGACGGGGCCAACGTCCTGACTTTC; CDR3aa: CASAGDGANVLTF
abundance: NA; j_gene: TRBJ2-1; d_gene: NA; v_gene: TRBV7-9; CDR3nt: TGTGCCAGCAGCTTACTCGGAGGGGTCGACAATGAGCAGTTCTTC; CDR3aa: CASSLLGGVDNEQFF
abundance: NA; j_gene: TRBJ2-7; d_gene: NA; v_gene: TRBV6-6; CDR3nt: TGTGCCAGCAGCGAGGGCTACGAGCAGTACTTC; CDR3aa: CASSEGYEQYF
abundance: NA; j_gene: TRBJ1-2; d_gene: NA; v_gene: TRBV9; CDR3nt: TGTGCCAGCAGCCGGTTGGGCCTTAACTATGGCTACACCTTC; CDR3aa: CASSRLGLNYGYTF
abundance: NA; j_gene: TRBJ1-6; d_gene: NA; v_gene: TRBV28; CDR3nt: TGTGCCAGCAGTTCGGATCCAGGCGGAAGTTCACCCCTCCACTTT; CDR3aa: CASSSDPGGSSPLHF
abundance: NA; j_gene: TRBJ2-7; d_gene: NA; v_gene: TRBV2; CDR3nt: TGTGCCAGCATCATACAGGTGTACGAGCAGTACTTC; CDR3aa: CASIIQVYEQYF
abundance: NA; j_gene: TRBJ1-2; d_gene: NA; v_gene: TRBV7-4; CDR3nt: TGTGCCAGCAGCTTGACTGTCTATGGCTACACCTTC; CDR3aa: CASSLTVYGYTF
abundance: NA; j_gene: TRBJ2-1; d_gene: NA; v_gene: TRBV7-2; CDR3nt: TGTGCCAGCAGCACCAGCATTTGGGCAGGGGAGCAGTTCTTC; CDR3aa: CASSTSIWAGEQFF